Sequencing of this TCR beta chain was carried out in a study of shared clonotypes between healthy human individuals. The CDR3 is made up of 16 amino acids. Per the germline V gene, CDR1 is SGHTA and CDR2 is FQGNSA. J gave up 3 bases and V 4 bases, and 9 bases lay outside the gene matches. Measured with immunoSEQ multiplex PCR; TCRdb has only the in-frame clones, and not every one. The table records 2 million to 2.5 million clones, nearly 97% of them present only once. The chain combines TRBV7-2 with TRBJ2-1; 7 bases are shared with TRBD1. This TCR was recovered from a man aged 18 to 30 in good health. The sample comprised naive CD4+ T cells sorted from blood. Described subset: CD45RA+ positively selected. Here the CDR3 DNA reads TGTGCCAGCAGCTCCGCCTGGGCAGGGGGCTACAATGAGCAGTTCTTC. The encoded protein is CASSSAWAGGYNEQFF.